This T cell receptor (beta chain) was captured by sequencing in a study of T cell repertoires in cytomegalovirus infection. Study in general: Public signatures in TCR beta pointed to CMV infection and matching HLA type. Regarding the study as a whole: Totalled public TCR beta family frequency picked out people who carried CMV plus the relevant HLA. HLA-C-restricted CMV-specific TCR beta clonotypes prevailed in the ex vivo response.

MiXCR, run by TCRdb on the reads, gives a single entry per CDR3 protein. The data contain roughly 230,000 distinct CDR3 sequences, roughly 6.5% of them singletons. This clonotype occurred many times. Its antigen remains unidentified. Sequenced material: PBMCs. The receptor was derived from a human donor in good health (CMV status not recorded). Some clones in this sample may be carry-over from other donors' samples.

The CDR3 bases are TGTGCCAGCAGTTTCCAGACAGGGAGCAATCAGCCCCAGCATTTT. This gives the protein CASSFQTGSNQPQHF. The chain is built from TRBV6-2 or TRBV6-3 and TRBJ1-5, with TRBD1 matching 7 bases. Losses at the gene ends were 4 bases for V and 1 base for J; bases not matched to a gene: 4. Germline-derived CDR1 and CDR2 are MNHEY and SVGEGT. CDR3 length: 15 residues.